The sequence of this TCR beta chain was determined in a study of neoadjuvant nivolumab and ipilimumab in lung cancer. Turning to the study itself: The combination arm added day-1 ipilimumab 1 mg/kg to nivolumab 3 mg/kg on days 1, 15, 29. Study-level findings and limits: Higher pretherapy blood TCR richness went with higher resected-tumor richness. Only two of four nivolumab-treated tumors gained richness and clonality by surgery. A small number of samples were TCR sequenced.

Using immunoSEQ multiplex PCR, the repertoire was profiled, and TCRdb retains in-frame clones only, with some absent. The data contain more than 40,000 clones, around nine tenths of them singletons. A note on this clone: Its matching antigen is unknown.

V lost 2 bases, J lost 9 bases, and 10 bases lay in between. Germline loops: CDR1 MNHEY, CDR2 SVGAGI. The CDR3 consists of 12 residues. The chain combines TRBV6-5 with TRBJ1-1; no definite D call. This receptor was identified in an adult with non-small cell lung cancer. Some clones in this sample may be carry-over from other donors' samples. The starting material was blood, obtained before neoadjuvant nivolumab, alone or with ipilimumab. As DNA, the CDR3 is TGTGCCAGCAGTTACGACTCGTCCCAAGCTTTCTTT. Translating it yields CASSYDSSQAFF.